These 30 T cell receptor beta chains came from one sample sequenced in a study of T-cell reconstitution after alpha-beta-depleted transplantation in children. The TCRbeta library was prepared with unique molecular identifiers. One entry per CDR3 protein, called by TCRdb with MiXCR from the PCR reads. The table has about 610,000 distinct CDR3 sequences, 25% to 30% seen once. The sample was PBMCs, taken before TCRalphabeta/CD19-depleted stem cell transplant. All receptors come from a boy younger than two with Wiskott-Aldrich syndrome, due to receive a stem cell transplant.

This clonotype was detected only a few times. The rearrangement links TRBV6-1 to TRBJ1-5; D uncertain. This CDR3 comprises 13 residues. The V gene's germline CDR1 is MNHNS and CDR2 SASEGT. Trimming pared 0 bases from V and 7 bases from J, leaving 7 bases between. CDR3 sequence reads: CASSEASNQPQHF. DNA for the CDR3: TGTGCCAGCAGTGAAGCGTCAAACCAGCCCCAGCATTTT.

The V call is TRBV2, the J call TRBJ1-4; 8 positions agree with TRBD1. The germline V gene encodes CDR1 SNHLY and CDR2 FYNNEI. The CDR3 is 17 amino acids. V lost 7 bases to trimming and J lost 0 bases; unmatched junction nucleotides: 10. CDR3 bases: TGTGCCAGCAACGGACAGGGACCCACCTCAACTAATGAAAAACTGTTTTTT. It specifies CASNGQGPTSTNEKLFF.

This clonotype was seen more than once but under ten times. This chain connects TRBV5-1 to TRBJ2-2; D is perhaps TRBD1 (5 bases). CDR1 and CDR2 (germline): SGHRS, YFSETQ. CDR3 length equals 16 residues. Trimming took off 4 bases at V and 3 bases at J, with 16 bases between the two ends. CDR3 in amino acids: CASSGGQRPYTGELFF. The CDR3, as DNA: TGCGCCAGCAGCGGCGGACAACGGCCATACACCGGGGAGCTGTTTTTT.

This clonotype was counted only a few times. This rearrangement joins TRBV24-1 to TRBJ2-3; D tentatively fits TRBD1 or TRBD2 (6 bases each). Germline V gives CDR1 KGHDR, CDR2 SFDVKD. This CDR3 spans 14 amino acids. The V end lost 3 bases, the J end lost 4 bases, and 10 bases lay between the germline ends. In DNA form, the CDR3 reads TGTGCCACCAGTGATGACGGGGGCGCAGATACGCAGTATTTT. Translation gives CATSDDGGADTQYF.

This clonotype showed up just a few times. The DNA for the CDR3 is TGTGCCAGCAGTTTACGCGGTGGGGGCGGCGAGCAGTACTTC. This encodes CASSLRGGGGEQYF. This sequence joins TRBV12-3 or TRBV12-4 and TRBJ2-7, with a tentative D call TRBD1 (6 bases). Trimming removed 2 bases at V and 6 bases at J, with 14 bases between. This CDR3 is built from 14 residues.

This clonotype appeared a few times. CDR3 sequence reads: CSVEESKYQETQYF. In DNA form, the CDR3 reads TGCAGCGTTGAAGAGTCAAAGTACCAAGAGACCCAGTACTTC. The chain employs TRBV29-1 and TRBJ2-5; D not resolved. The CDR3 is made up of 14 amino acids. Germline assignment: CDR1 SQVTM and CDR2 ANQGSEA. V shed 0 bases and J shed 0 bases, with 8 bases lying between them.

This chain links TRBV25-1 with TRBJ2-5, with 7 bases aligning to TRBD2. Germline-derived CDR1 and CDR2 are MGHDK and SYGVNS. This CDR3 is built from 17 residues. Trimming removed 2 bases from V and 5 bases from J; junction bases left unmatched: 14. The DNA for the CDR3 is TGTGCCAGCAGTGAAGGAGTAAGAGAGCGGGAATTTGAGACCCAGTACTTC. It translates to CASSEGVREREFETQYF.

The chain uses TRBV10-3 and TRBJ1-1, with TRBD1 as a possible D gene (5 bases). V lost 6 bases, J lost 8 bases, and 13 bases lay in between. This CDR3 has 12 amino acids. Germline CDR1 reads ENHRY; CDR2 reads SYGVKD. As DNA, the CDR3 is TGTGCCATCAGCCCCCGGGGCTCGGAAGCTTTCTTT. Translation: CAISPRGSEAFF.

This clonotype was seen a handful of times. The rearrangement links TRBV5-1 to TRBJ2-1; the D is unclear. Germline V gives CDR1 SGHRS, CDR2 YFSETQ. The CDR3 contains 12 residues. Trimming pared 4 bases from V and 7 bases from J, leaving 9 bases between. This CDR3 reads CASSETGNEQFF. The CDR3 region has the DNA TGCGCCAGCAGCGAAACTGGGAATGAGCAGTTCTTC.

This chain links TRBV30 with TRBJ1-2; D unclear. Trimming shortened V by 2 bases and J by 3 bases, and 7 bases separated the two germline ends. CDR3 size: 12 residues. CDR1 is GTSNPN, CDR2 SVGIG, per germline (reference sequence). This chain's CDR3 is CAWSTEDYGYTF. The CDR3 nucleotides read TGTGCCTGGAGTACAGAAGACTATGGCTACACCTTC.

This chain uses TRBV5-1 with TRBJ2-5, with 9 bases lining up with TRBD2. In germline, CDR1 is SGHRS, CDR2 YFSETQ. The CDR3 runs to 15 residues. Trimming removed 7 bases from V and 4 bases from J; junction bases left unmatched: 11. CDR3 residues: CASSLGTSGPETQYF. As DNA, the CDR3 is TGCGCCAGCTCCCTAGGAACTAGCGGGCCAGAGACCCAGTACTTC.

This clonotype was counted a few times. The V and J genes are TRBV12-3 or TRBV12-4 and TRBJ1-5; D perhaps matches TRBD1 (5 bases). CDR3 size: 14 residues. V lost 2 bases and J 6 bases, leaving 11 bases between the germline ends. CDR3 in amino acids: CASSLIGAAQPQHF. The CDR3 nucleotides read TGTGCCAGCAGTTTAATCGGGGCAGCTCAGCCCCAGCATTTT.

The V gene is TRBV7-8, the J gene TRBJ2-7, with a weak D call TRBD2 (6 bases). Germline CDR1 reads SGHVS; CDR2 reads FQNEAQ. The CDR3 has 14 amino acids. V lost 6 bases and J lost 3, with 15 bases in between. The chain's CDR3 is CASSWNGLNYEQYF. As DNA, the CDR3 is TGTGCCAGCAGTTGGAATGGACTAAACTACGAGCAGTACTTC.

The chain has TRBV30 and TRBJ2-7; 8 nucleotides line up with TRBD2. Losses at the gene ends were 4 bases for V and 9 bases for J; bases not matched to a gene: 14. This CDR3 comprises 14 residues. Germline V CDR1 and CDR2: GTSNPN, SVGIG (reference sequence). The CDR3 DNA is TGTGCCTGGATCCTGGATCACCCACGGGAGGGGCAGTACTTC. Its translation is CAWILDHPREGQYF.

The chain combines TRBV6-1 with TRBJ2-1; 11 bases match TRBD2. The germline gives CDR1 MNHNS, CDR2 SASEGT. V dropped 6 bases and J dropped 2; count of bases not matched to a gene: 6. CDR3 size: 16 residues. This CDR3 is CASRRLAGTPYNEQFF. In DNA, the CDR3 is TGTGCCAGCAGGAGACTAGCGGGGACCCCCTACAATGAGCAGTTCTTC.

The CDR3: CASSWGGGRNADTQYF. CDR3 nucleotide sequence: TGTGCCAGCAGCTGGGGGGGCGGGAGGAATGCTGATACGCAGTATTTT. The chain uses TRBV5-6 and TRBJ2-3; TRBD2 agrees at 8 bases. The CDR3 is made up of 16 amino acids. V lost 3 bases, J lost 6 bases, and 12 bases stayed unmatched. The germline gives CDR1 SGHDT, CDR2 YYEEEE.

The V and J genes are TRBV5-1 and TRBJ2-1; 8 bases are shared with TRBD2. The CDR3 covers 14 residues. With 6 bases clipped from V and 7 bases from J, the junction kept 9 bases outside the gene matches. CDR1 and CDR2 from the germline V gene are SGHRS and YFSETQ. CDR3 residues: CASTREGRLNEQFF. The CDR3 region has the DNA TGCGCCAGCACCCGGGAGGGCCGTTTGAATGAGCAGTTCTTC.

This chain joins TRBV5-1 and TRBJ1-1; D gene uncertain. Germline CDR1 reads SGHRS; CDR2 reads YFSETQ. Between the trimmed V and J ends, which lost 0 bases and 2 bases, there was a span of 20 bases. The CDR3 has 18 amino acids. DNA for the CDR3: TGCGCCAGCAGCTTGGCTTTCAGTCGGGGTACTCTCAACACTGAAGCTTTCTTT. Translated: CASSLAFSRGTLNTEAFF.

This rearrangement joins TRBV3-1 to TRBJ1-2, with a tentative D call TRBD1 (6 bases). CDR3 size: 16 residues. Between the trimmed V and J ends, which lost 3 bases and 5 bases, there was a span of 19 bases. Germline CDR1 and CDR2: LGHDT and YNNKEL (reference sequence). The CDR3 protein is CASSQEPRTEIYGYTF. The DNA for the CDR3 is TGTGCCAGCAGCCAGGAGCCTCGGACAGAAATATATGGCTACACCTTC.

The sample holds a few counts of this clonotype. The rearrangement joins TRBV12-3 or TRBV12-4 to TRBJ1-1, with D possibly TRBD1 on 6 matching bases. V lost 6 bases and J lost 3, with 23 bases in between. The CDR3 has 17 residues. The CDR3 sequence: CASSPDGLVGGYTEAFF. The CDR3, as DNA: TGTGCCAGCAGCCCCGACGGTCTCGTAGGGGGTTACACTGAAGCTTTCTTT.

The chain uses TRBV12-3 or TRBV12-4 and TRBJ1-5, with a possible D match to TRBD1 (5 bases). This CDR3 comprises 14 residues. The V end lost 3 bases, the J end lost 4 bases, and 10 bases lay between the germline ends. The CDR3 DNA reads TGTGCCAGCAGTTTGAGCGCAGGGAATCAGCCCCAGCATTTT. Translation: CASSLSAGNQPQHF.

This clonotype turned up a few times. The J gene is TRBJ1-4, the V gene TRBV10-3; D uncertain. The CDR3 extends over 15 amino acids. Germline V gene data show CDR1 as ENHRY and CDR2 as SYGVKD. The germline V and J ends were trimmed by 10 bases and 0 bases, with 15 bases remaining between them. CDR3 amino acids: CATSTVPATNEKLFF. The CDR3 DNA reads TGTGCCACCTCCACAGTCCCCGCAACTAATGAAAAACTGTTTTTT.

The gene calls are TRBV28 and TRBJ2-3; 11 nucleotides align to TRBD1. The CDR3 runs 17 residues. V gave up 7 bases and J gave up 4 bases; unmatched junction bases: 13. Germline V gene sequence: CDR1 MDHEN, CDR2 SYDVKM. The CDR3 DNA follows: TGTGCCAGCACCATGACATCCAGGACAGGGGGCCCAGATACGCAGTATTTT. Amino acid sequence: CASTMTSRTGGPDTQYF.

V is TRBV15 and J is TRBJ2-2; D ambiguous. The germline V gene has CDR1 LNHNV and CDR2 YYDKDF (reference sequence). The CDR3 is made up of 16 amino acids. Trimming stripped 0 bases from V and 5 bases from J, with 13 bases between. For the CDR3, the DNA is TGTGCCACCAGCAGAGATCGCGGTGCCGGGACCGGGGAGCTGTTTTTT. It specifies CATSRDRGAGTGELFF.

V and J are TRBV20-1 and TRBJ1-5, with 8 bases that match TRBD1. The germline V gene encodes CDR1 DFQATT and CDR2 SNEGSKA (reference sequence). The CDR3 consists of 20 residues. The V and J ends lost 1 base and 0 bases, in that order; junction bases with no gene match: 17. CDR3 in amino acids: CSARGQTGGRSGYSNQPQHF. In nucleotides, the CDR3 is TGCAGTGCTAGAGGTCAAACAGGGGGACGGTCGGGGTATAGCAATCAGCCCCAGCATTTT.

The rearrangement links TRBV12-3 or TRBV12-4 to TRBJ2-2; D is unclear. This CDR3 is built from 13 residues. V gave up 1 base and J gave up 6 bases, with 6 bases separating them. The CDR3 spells CASSLGTSGELFF. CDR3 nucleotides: TGTGCCAGCAGTTTAGGGACCTCCGGGGAGCTGTTTTTT.

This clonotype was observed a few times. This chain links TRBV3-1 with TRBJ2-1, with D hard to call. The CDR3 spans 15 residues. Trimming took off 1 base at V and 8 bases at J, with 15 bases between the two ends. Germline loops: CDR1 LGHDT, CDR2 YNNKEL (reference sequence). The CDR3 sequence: CASSQVGGVVHEQFF. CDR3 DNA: TGTGCCAGCAGCCAAGTCGGCGGAGTTGTGCATGAGCAGTTCTTC.

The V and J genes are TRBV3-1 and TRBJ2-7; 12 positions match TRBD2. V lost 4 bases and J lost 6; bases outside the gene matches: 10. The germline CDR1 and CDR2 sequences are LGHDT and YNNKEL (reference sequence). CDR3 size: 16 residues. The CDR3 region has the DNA TGTGCCAGCAGCCCAGCCGTCGGACTAGCGGGATTCGAGCAGTACTTC. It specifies CASSPAVGLAGFEQYF.

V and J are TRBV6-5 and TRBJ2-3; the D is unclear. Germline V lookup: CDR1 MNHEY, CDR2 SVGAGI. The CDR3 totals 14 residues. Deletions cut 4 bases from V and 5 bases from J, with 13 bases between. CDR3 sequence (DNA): TGTGCCAGCAGTTGGCTTGGGGAAGGAGATACGCAGTATTTT. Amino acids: CASSWLGEGDTQYF.

The chain's CDR3 is CASSLDRGSLYGYTF. The CDR3 DNA reads TGTGCCAGCAGCTTAGATCGTGGGTCACTCTATGGCTACACCTTC. This chain joins TRBV11-2 and TRBJ1-2; D call uncertain. Germline V CDR1 and CDR2: SGHAT, FQNNGV. V lost 0 bases and J lost 4, with 12 bases in between. The CDR3 contains 15 residues.